One sample yielded the 10 T cell receptor beta chains listed below, sequenced in a study of vaccination effects on CD4 cells after COVID-19. Here immunoSEQ multiplex PCR was the method, and the copy in TCRdb shows in-frame clones only, minus some. This sample has about 44,000 clones, with less than 85% found just once. Isolating CD4+ T cells followed approximately 11 days of culture. The person had PCR-confirmed SARS-CoV-2 infection between March and December 2020. Two doses of either BNT162b2 or mRNA-1273 were given to each participant. Antigens of these TCRs are unknown. The sample consisted of CD4+ T cells from PBMCs cultured without peptide, taken after COVID-19 vaccination. These receptors were collected from a human donor who had a prior SARS-CoV-2 infection.

This clone was observed a handful of times. This chain connects TRBV3-1 (or the pseudogene TRBV3-2) to TRBJ1-5; D is possibly TRBD1 (6 bases). CDR1 is LGHDT, CDR2 YNNKEL, per germline (reference sequence). The CDR3 is 14 residues long. V was clipped by 5 bases and J by 4 bases, with 12 bases between them. The CDR3 DNA sequence: TGTGCCAGCAGCTCCGACAGGCGAAATCAGCCCCAGCATTTT. Encoded protein: CASSSDRRNQPQHF.

The V and J genes are TRBV5-1 and TRBJ2-1; 7 bases fit TRBD2. From germline, CDR1 is SGHRS and CDR2 YFSETQ. This CDR3 is 14 amino acids long. With V trimmed by 5 bases and J by 2 bases, 4 bases remained unmatched. CDR3 sequence reads: CASSRDYTYNEQFF. The CDR3, as DNA: TGCGCCAGCAGTCGGGACTATACCTACAATGAGCAGTTCTTC.

The gene calls are TRBV6-5 and TRBJ1-4; D is unresolved. The CDR3 contains 15 residues. Germline values: CDR1 MNHEY, CDR2 SVGAGI. The V and J ends lost 0 bases and 8 bases respectively, with 13 bases between them. CDR3 DNA sequence: TGTGCCAGCAGTTACTCGGCTGGGATAAGCGAAAAACTGTTTTTT. Encoded protein: CASSYSAGISEKLFF.

This clone was seen more than once but under ten times. The genes are TRBV12-3 or TRBV12-4 and TRBJ2-1, with a possible D match to TRBD2 (6 bases). V gave up 3 bases and J gave up 13 bases, with 13 bases separating them. The CDR3 spans 12 residues. CDR3 DNA: TGTGCCAGCAGTTTGGAGGGGCAGGTACAGTTCTTC. Its protein is CASSLEGQVQFF.

The gene calls are TRBV28 and TRBJ2-7; 10 bases agree with TRBD2. V lost 4 bases and J lost 5; bases outside the gene matches: 8. Per the germline V gene, CDR1 is MDHEN and CDR2 is SYDVKM. There are 15 residues in the CDR3. The CDR3 loop is CASSSPAGGPHEQYF. CDR3 nucleotides: TGTGCCAGCAGTTCCCCAGCGGGAGGGCCCCACGAGCAGTACTTC. Full variable domain (outside the CDR3, taken from reference TRBV28 and TRBJ2-7): DVKVTQSSRYLVKRTGEKVFLECVQDMDHENMFWYRQDPGLGLRLIYFSYDVKMKEKGDIPEGYSVSREKKERFSLILESASTNQTSMYLCASSSPAGGPHEQYFGPGTRLTVT.

This chain's CDR3 is CASSFTTGNGYTF. The CDR3 nucleotides are TGCGCCAGCAGCTTCACGACAGGGAATGGCTACACCTTC. The V gene is TRBV5-1, the J gene TRBJ1-2; 7 bases map to TRBD1. The CDR3 runs to 13 residues. V was pared by 2 bases and J by 6 bases, with 4 bases of the junction left unmatched. Germline V gene data show CDR1 as SGHRS and CDR2 as YFSETQ.

The V and J genes are TRBV20-1 and TRBJ2-5; TRBD2 is a possible D gene (6 bases). CDR1 is DFQATT and CDR2 is SNEGSKA in the germline V gene (reference sequence). V was cut by 6 bases and J by 7 bases, with 12 bases left in between. This CDR3 comprises 11 residues. The CDR3 nucleotides read TGCAGTGCCTATCTCGGGGGGACCCAGTACTTC. Encoded protein: CSAYLGGTQYF.

This chain joins TRBV7-2 and TRBJ2-3, with unresolved D. CDR1 SGHTA and CDR2 FQGNSA come from the germline V gene. Deletions cut 0 bases from V and 5 bases from J, with 6 bases between. There are 13 residues in the CDR3. The CDR3 nucleotides are TGTGCCAGCAGCTTAGCGACCCAAGATACGCAGTATTTT. Translation: CASSLATQDTQYF.

The V gene is TRBV11-3, the J gene TRBJ1-2; D is unclear. Between the trimmed V and J ends, which lost 4 bases and 8 bases, there was a span of 17 bases. The CDR3 extends over 14 amino acids. Germline V lookup: CDR1 SGHNT, CDR2 YENEEA. This CDR3 is CASSSSVGPGGYTF. For the CDR3, the DNA is TGTGCCAGCAGCTCATCTGTAGGACCGGGGGGCTACACCTTC.

CDR3 amino acids: CASSEVGTGLSQPQHF. CDR3 nucleotide sequence: TGTGCCAGCAGTGAAGTGGGGACAGGGCTAAGTCAGCCCCAGCATTTT. This chain connects TRBV2 to TRBJ1-5, with TRBD1 identical over 9 bases. Losses at the gene ends were 1 base for V and 6 bases for J; bases not matched to a gene: 7. This CDR3 spans 16 amino acids. Germline V CDR1 and CDR2: SNHLY, FYNNEI.